This T cell receptor (beta chain) derives from a study of cytomegalovirus exposure and HLA in healthy donors (dated by TCRdb to 2017 to 2019). Turning to the overall study: According to an earlier analysis of several hundred of the donors, about 179 million T cells yielded approximately 120 million unique TCR beta sequences and 250 to 350 Gb of sequence data. Around 330 gigabases of sequencing data and about 92 million unique TCR sequences made up an early release that covered 500 to 650 HLA-typed donors. Among the roughly 400 genotyped donors, approximately 81% belonged to the genetic ancestry cluster associated with self-reported Caucasian donors. The study was designed to test whether signatures of past pathogen exposure could be identified by cataloging public T cell receptors. The T cell repertoires of 670 or so subjects were profiled by immunosequencing and related to cytomegalovirus serostatus. In addition to the first cohort of about 650 subjects, a separate validation cohort of 130 or so different subjects was used. The study combined high-throughput TCR immunosequencing, statistical association of individual TCRs with disease status, and machine learning to predict cytomegalovirus infection status. In a later analysis, previously published TCR beta repertoires from 600 to 850 donors were re-analyzed and high-resolution HLA genotyping was added so that TCR occurrence patterns could be studied. Rather than drawing on any new phenotypic data, the later analysis identified candidate immune exposures from TCR beta sequences and the way those sequences occurred across donors. In an earlier analysis of over 550 of the donors, high-throughput TCR beta sequencing was used to judge whether each TCR beta V gene segment behaved as functional or pseudogenic. Donor age, sex, ethnicity and CMV serostatus were collected together with the repertoire data. A later genetic analysis used genome-wide SNP genotypes for about 60% of the roughly 700 donors, treating that subset as a discovery cohort. All discovery cohort repertoires had been generated on a single sequencing platform. HLA typing covered class I and class II loci at four-digit resolution. Typing coverage varied by locus: roughly 629-640 donors for A, B, C, DRB1 and DQB1; 522 for DQA1; more than 600 for DPA1; roughly 450 for DPB1. A handful of DR-DQ haplotypes were treated as single units for association and clustering because of strong linkage in the cohort. Among some 400 genotyped donors of the cohort, an average of around 240,000 unique TCR beta nucleotide sequences were sequenced per donor, roughly 20% of them non-productive. The study at large found these results: A total of fewer than 200 TCR beta chains were listed by the study as associated with cytomegalovirus. Correlated functional status among segregating V segments might be attributable to linkage disequilibrium, but an unknown experimental factor could not be ruled out. The authors suggested that the approach could potentially be generalized to other disease states and immunological phenotypes. Because some donors lacked HLA typing at each locus, the association tests relied only on the typed subset. When HLA alleles, especially DR and DQ, strongly co-occurred, TCR associations were difficult to assign to individual alleles. The earlier analysis of around 600 of the donors excluded 15 to 20 rarely observed V segments, including chromosome 9 orphons, because counts were too low. In an earlier analysis of approximately 590 of the donors, most TCR beta V segments appeared in productive rearrangements about 87% or about 30% of the time, broadly matching IMGT annotations. In a later analysis, some 18,000 TCR beta sequences were associated with specific HLA alleles at a false discovery rate of 0.05. In both the original and validation cohorts, the classifier was reported to diagnose cytomegalovirus status with high specificity and sensitivity. Across donors, most TCR sequences were observed very rarely, whereas some public TCRs were present in many individuals. Presence/absence analyses assumed roughly uniform sequencing depth across donors, an assumption that may not hold. A group of highly shared sequence variants was considered likely to be a technical artifact of the sequencing pipeline. In a later analysis, most CMV-associated TCR beta chains were found to appear HLA-restricted, with HLA associations seemingly driven largely by CMV exposure. Compared with the approximately 720-donor mean, donors in an Asian-associated ancestry cluster had fewer N-insertions in productive TCRs, according to a later genetic analysis. The 87-base-pair reads could not distinguish some IMGT-functional V segments, including TRBV6-2 and TRBV6-3, so those segments were excluded. A few of the identified cytomegalovirus-associated TCR beta chains were confirmed in vitro to be specific for cytomegalovirus antigens. In a later analysis, HLA-associated TCR beta chains were found to be more clonally expanded and to have lower generation probabilities than equally common non-associated chains. A later analysis found that TCR association rates varied across HLA loci, with DRB1 alleles showing the most associated TCRs and HLA-C alleles the fewest. The cohort was sequenced for TCR beta chains only, and without alpha or paired-chain data the features that could be detected were limited. Several of the top co-occurrence clusters appeared to be linked to parvovirus B19, influenza, CMV and Epstein-Barr virus, according to a later analysis. An association between a missense DCLRE1C variant and V-gene and J-gene trimming of TCR beta chains was found in a later genetic analysis and replicated in an independent cohort. CMV serostatus was the only immune exposure information available for the cohort. A further reported finding was that TCR beta sequences accurately predicted the HLA-A and HLA-B alleles for most subjects in the first cohort.

The cohort comprised around 700 healthy bone marrow donors. At the time of sampling, every cohort member was nominally healthy, though immune exposures that went unrecorded were likely present. The donor was CMV seronegative and was included in the group of about 350 seronegative cohort members. Each donor provided a peripheral blood sample, and peripheral blood mononuclear cells were used for TCR beta sequencing. Genomic DNA extraction from the blood cell samples was performed with the Qiagen DNeasy Blood Extraction Kit. Library preparation employed the immunoSEQ multiplex PCR assay. For the multiplex PCR, a mixture combining 60 forward primers for TCR Vbeta segments and 13 reverse primers for TCR Jbeta segments was used. The CDR3 region of rearranged TCR beta genes was amplified from genomic DNA by a multiplex PCR assay. Amplified TCR beta libraries were sequenced as 87-base-pair reads on the Illumina HiSeq System. Under the source paper's analysis protocol: In a later analysis, some 80 million unique TCR beta chains were counted across the roughly 610 repertoires, and roughly 11 million of these chains were shared by at least two donors. A nearest-neighbor algorithm error-corrected the raw reads and collapsed the reads into unique sequences, merging closely related sequences to remove PCR and sequencing errors. To assign V, D and J gene segments, CDR3 sequences were aligned to IMGT reference sequences. Each retained sequence needed at least a six-nucleotide match to both a V gene segment and a J gene segment. A rearrangement counted as productive if the CDR3 had no stop codons and remained in frame with V and J, and every other rearrangement counted as non-productive. CDR3 was defined according to IMGT convention as the region running from the second conserved V-encoded cysteine to the conserved J-encoded phenylalanine. In an earlier analysis of around 600 of the donors, sequences lacking an unambiguous match to a single V gene segment were excluded. In an earlier analysis of some 590 of the donors, V segments were called functional above 56.7% productive rearrangements and were called segregating when the between-donor standard deviation exceeded 5%. A statistical classification framework was developed to diagnose cytomegalovirus status using the catalog of TCR beta chain sequences. V and J gene assignment, in a later analysis, came from comparing TCR nucleotide sequences with IMGT/GENE-DB human TR gene sequences. A later analysis assigned CDR3 sequences and most-parsimonious VDJ recombination scenarios with the TCRdist pipeline. In a later analysis, each TCR beta chain was defined by its CDR3 amino acid sequence together with its V-gene family, and reads without a unique V-gene family were excluded. As a way to deal with suspected cross-contamination and a sequencing artifact, a later analysis dropped under 600 nucleotide sequences that were highly shared and had low generation probability. A later analysis calculated a clonal expansion index for each public chain from normalized within-repertoire ranks of inferred template counts. In a later analysis, generation probabilities were computed using a VDJ recombination model fitted to out-of-frame rearrangements, and the results were checked against IGoR. In a later analysis, TCR-TCR, TCR-HLA and TCR-CMV co-occurrence was scored with hypergeometric tests, and a repertoire-size bias correction was applied to TCR pairs. In a later analysis, false discovery rates were estimated by permuting HLA or CMV assignments 20 times. In a later analysis, co-occurring TCRs were grouped using DBSCAN, with TCRdist sequence similarity added in when clustering inside HLA-allele-positive subsets. Co-occurrence clustering excluded repertoires with fewer than 30,000 or more than 120,000 public chains, plus five with anomalous nucleotide sharing. In its TCRdb copy, this immuneACCESS table keeps in-frame sequences only and misses some clones. Where compared with another copy, unresolved V genes explain less than half of these, and the others have no known cause. D and trimming were read from the DNA, whereas the V and J calls and clone size are those reported in that table. Recorded for this sample are 100,000 to 150,000 clones; over 80% of them occurred a single time. Clones ranked in the top ten supply over 1% of the sample.

Between the V and J ends, shortened by 1 base and 1 base respectively, the junction contains 10 bases. The germline V gene (reference sequence) gives CDR1 as LNHNV and CDR2 as YYDKDF. The CDR3 sequence holds 15 residues, the cysteine and phenylalanine included. Only the CDR3 region is kept as DNA, spanning 45 bases read in frame from base 1. Turning to this clone: What antigen it recognizes has not been identified. Base qualities are not recorded, but no much larger clone differs from it by a single base.

The source of this sequence is a boy younger than 18 in good health and CMV-seronegative. The sequence joins TRBV15 to TRBJ1-1, with TRBD1 perhaps the D gene, on 5 matching bases. The specimen was PBMCs. The CDR3 region: CATSRGIGANTEAFF. Here is the DNA: TGTGCCACCAGCAGAGGTATAGGGGCGAACACTGAAGCTTTCTTT.